Listed here are 14 T cell receptor beta chains from one sample, sequenced in a study of control samples from healthy donors and cancer patients. Method: immunoSEQ multiplex PCR; TCRdb's copy keeps in-frame clones and lacks some. The data show about 140,000 clones, roughly nine tenths seen once. The sample consisted of blood. These receptors all come from a young man in good health.

The chain couples TRBV7-2 to TRBJ1-2, with D tentatively TRBD1 (6 bases). CDR3 length: 13 residues. CDR1 and CDR2 from the germline V gene are SGHTA and FQGNSA. V was clipped by 7 bases and J by 6 bases, with 15 bases between them. The CDR3 spells CASTKITGNGYTF. The CDR3, as DNA: TGTGCCAGCACTAAAATCACAGGGAATGGCTACACCTTC.

This rearrangement joins TRBV18 to TRBJ1-4, with D possibly matching TRBD1 (5 bases). V was shortened by 3 bases and J by 8 bases, with 10 bases between the two germline ends. Germline values: CDR1 KGHSH, CDR2 LQKENI. This CDR3 has 13 amino acids. DNA of the CDR3: TGTGCCAGCTCACCTCCGACAGAAGAAAAACTGTTTTTT. Encoded protein: CASSPPTEEKLFF.

The chain combines TRBV3-1 (or the pseudogene TRBV3-2) with TRBJ1-3, with D unclear. The ends were cut back, 0 bases at V and 10 bases at J, with 13 bases in the middle. Germline-derived CDR1 and CDR2 are LGHDT and YNNKEL (reference sequence). The CDR3 covers 14 residues. The CDR3 region has the DNA TGTGCCAGCAGCCAAGATAGAGGCCCACGGACCATATATTTT. Translating it yields CASSQDRGPRTIYF.

This clone was recorded only once. The rearrangement links TRBV5-3 to TRBJ2-1; 10 nucleotides match TRBD1. TRBV5-3 is designated an ORF whose function remains uncertain. This CDR3 comprises 15 residues. Unmatched junction bases numbered 6, after V lost 2 bases and J lost 7 bases. CDR3 in amino acids: CARSFRQGAGNEQFF. The DNA for the CDR3 is TGTGCCAGAAGCTTTCGACAGGGGGCAGGGAATGAGCAGTTCTTC.

This CDR3 reads CASTGTNTEAFF. The CDR3 nucleotides read TGTGCCAGCACGGGTACGAACACTGAAGCTTTCTTT. The V gene is TRBV6-7, the J gene TRBJ1-1; the D is unclear. TRBV6-7 qualifies as an ORF whose function is uncertain. This CDR3 has 12 amino acids. Trimming took 7 bases from V and 1 from J, leaving 7 bases between them.

V usage is TRBV19 and J usage is TRBJ1-1, with a possible D match to TRBD1 (6 bases). V shed 2 bases and J shed 4 bases, with 14 bases lying between them. Germline values: CDR1 LNHDA, CDR2 SQIVND (reference sequence). The CDR3 loop spans 15 amino acids. The CDR3 protein is CASSIPAGVSTEAFF. Written as DNA, the CDR3 is TGTGCCAGTAGTATACCCGCAGGGGTGAGCACTGAAGCTTTCTTT.

For the CDR3, the DNA is TGTGCCAGCAGCGTCTCAGGGGAGCTGTTTTTT. Amino acids: CASSVSGELFF. V gene TRBV12-3 or TRBV12-4 combines with J gene TRBJ2-2; D is undetermined. The CDR3 is 11 residues long. Trimming pared 6 bases from V and 8 bases from J, leaving 7 bases between.

The chain links TRBV3-1 (or the pseudogene TRBV3-2) to TRBJ2-7; TRBD1 matches 7 bases. The CDR3 is 17 amino acids. The V gene's germline CDR1 is LGHDT and CDR2 YNNKEL (reference sequence). The V segment lost 0 bases and the J segment 2 bases; nucleotides outside the gene matches: 10. For the CDR3, the DNA is TGTGCCAGCAGCCAAGATTGGGGCAGGGGGTCGACCTACGAGCAGTACTTC. Its protein is CASSQDWGRGSTYEQYF.

The gene calls are TRBV7-2 and TRBJ2-1; 8 nucleotides align to TRBD2. The V gene's germline CDR1 is SGHTA and CDR2 FQGNSA. The CDR3 spans 14 residues. Trimming cost V 5 bases and J 3 bases; bases outside gene matches: 3. The CDR3 region is CASSRGGRYNEQFF. In DNA form, the CDR3 reads TGTGCCAGCAGCCGGGGGGGCCGCTACAATGAGCAGTTCTTC.

This rearrangement joins TRBV5-6 to TRBJ2-5; D tentatively reads TRBD1 or TRBD2 (5 bases each). Germline values: CDR1 SGHDT, CDR2 YYEEEE. V lost 0 bases and J lost 5, with 17 bases in between. The CDR3 spans 16 residues. CDR3 bases: TGTGCCAGCAGCTTGGCCACGGGACCGCGAGGCGAGACCCAGTACTTC. It translates to CASSLATGPRGETQYF.

The table lists this clone with a few counts. The CDR3 DNA reads as TGTGCCAGCAGCGTACTGGACCCAACCTATGGCTACACCTTC. Translated: CASSVLDPTYGYTF. This chain joins TRBV6-5 and TRBJ1-2, with unresolved D. The V gene's germline CDR1 is MNHEY and CDR2 SVGAGI. The V end lost 6 bases, the J end lost 4 bases, and 15 bases lay between the germline ends. The CDR3 covers 14 residues.

The chain employs TRBV6-5 and TRBJ1-5; 8 positions agree with TRBD1. Trimming removed 2 bases from V and 7 bases from J; junction bases left unmatched: 10. The CDR3 is 16 residues long. In germline, CDR1 is MNHEY, CDR2 SVGAGI. CDR3 in amino acids: CASSYPGPGGGQPQHF. The CDR3 bases are TGTGCCAGCAGTTACCCCGGGCCAGGGGGCGGACAGCCCCAGCATTTT.

The chain employs TRBV11-2 and TRBJ1-6; 9 bases agree with TRBD1. The CDR3 contains 15 residues. The germline gives CDR1 SGHAT, CDR2 FQNNGV. The V and J ends lost 4 bases and 8 bases, in that order; junction bases with no gene match: 6. The CDR3, as DNA: TGTGCCAGCAGCTCCGGACAGGGGTGGGATTCACCCCTCCACTTT. This codes for CASSSGQGWDSPLHF.

The chain couples TRBV7-9 to TRBJ1-2, with D unresolved. Germline lookup yields CDR1 SEHNR and CDR2 FQNEAQ (reference sequence). The CDR3 has 15 residues. V was cut by 3 bases and J by 4 bases, with 15 bases left in between. The CDR3 here is CASSLPSIGVYGYTF. The CDR3 coding sequence is TGTGCCAGCAGCTTGCCCTCGATAGGAGTCTATGGCTACACCTTC.